Sequencing of this T cell receptor beta chain was carried out in a study of early T cells in non-severe SARS-CoV-2 infection. About the research overall: Bulk RNA taken from unsorted whole blood was sequenced, leaving chains unpaired.

In TCRdb, the 5' RACE reads were re-called with MiXCR into one record per CDR3 protein. Of 70,000 to 90,000 distinct CDR3 sequences in the sample, 15% were seen once. Between the trimmed V and J ends, which lost 3 bases and 4 bases, there was a span of 15 bases. Germline CDR1 KGHSH, CDR2 LQKENI. This CDR3 has 15 amino acids. This receptor was obtained from an adult who was a healthcare worker with PCR-confirmed SARS-CoV-2 infection or an uninfected control (not recorded which). The sequencing sample was made of whole blood. The V gene is TRBV18, the J gene TRBJ1-2, with D perhaps TRBD1 (6 bases). DNA for the CDR3: TGTGCCAGCTCACCGGGACAAAGCGTTGTCTATGGCTACACCTTC. Amino acids: CASSPGQSVVYGYTF.